This record looks at one TCR beta chain sequence and its context. Its antigen is as yet unknown. The sample is drawn from a study of shared clonotypes between healthy human individuals. Study-wide background: Donor ages ranged 18 to 49 years: a couple of women, a few men.

The sorted-subset replicate PCRs were given around 0.2 ug DNA, which is some 29,000 T cell genomes. Method: immunoSEQ multiplex PCR; TCRdb's copy keeps in-frame clones and lacks some. The data contain under 1 million clones, 95% to 97% of them seen just once; the ten biggest clones take up about 0.25%. Study-level findings and limits: Generation probabilities were higher for clonotypes shared across all four sorted-subset donors than for unshared ones. Only blood samples were collected, and tissue repertoires likely differ.

J was trimmed by 2 bases and V by 7 bases; bases with no gene match: 5. Germline CDR1 is SGHNT and CDR2 is YYREEE (reference sequence). The CDR3 loop spans 15 amino acids. CD45RO-negative CD8 cells positively selected for CCR7 made up the naive population, which excluded terminally differentiated effector memory CD45RA+ cells. Material for sequencing was naive CD8+ T cells sorted from blood. The sequence derives from a man aged 25-40 years in good health. The chain has TRBV5-4 and TRBJ2-1, with 11 bases identical to TRBD2. CDR3 DNA sequence: TGTGCCAGCGGGTTAGCGGGAGGGCCCTACAATGAGCAGTTCTTC. The encoded protein is CASGLAGGPYNEQFF.